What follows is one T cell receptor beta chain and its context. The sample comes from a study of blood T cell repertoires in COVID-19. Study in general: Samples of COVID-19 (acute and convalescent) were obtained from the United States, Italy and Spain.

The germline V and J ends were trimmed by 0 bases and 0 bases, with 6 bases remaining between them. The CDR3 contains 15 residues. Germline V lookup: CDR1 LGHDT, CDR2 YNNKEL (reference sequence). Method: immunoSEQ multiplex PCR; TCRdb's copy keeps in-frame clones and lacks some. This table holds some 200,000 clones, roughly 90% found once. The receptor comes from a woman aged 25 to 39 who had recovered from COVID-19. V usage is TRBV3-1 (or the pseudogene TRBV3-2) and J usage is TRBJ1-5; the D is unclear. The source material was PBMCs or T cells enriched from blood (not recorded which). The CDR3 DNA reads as TGTGCCAGCAGCCAAGACCACAATAGCAATCAGCCCCAGCATTTT. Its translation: CASSQDHNSNQPQHF.